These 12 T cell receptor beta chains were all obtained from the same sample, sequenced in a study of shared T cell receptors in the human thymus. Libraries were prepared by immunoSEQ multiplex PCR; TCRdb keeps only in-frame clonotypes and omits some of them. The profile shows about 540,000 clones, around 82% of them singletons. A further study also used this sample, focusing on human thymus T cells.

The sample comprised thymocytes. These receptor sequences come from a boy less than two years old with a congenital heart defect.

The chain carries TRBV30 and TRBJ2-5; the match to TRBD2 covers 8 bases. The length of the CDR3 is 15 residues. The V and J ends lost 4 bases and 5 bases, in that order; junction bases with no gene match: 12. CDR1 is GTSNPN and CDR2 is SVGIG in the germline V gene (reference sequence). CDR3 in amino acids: CAWTGGGGPRETQYF. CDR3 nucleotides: TGTGCCTGGACGGGGGGGGGAGGGCCTAGGGAGACCCAGTACTTC.

CDR3 amino acids: CASSYDSDTQYF. The CDR3 region has the DNA TGTGCCAGCAGTTACGACTCAGATACGCAGTATTTT. This chain connects TRBV6-5 to TRBJ2-3; D is ambiguous. Germline V gene lookup returns CDR1 MNHEY and CDR2 SVGAGI. The CDR3 spans 12 residues. V was pared by 2 bases and J by 4 bases, with 4 bases between.

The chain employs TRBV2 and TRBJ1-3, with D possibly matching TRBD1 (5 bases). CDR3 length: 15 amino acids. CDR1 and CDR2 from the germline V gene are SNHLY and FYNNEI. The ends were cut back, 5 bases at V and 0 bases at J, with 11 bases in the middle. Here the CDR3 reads CASSYRFLSGNTIYF. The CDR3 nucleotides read TGTGCCAGCAGTTACAGGTTCCTCTCTGGAAACACCATATATTTT.

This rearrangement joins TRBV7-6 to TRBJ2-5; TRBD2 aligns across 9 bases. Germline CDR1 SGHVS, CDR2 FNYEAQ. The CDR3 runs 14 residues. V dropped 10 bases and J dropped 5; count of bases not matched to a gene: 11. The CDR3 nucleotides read TGTGCCACCAGTGTACGCGGGAGGGCCGAGACCCAGTACTTC. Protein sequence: CATSVRGRAETQYF.

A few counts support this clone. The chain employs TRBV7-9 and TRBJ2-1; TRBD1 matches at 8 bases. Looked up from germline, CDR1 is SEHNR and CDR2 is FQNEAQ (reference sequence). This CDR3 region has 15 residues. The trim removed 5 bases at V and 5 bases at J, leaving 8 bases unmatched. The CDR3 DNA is TGTGCCAGCAGCCTTGGACAGGGAAGGAACAATGAGCAGTTCTTC. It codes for CASSLGQGRNNEQFF.

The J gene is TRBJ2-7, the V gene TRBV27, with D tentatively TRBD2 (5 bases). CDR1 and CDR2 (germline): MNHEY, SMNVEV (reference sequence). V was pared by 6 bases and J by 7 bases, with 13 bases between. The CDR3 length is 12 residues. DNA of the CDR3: TGTGCCAGCAGACTAACAAGCGGAGAGCAGTACTTC. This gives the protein CASRLTSGEQYF.

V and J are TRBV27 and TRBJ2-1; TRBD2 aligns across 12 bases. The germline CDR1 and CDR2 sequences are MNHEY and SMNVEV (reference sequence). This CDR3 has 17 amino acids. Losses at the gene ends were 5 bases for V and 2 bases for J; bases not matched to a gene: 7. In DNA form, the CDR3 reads TGTGCCAGCAGTCCCTATTGGACTAGCGGGACCTACAATGAGCAGTTCTTC. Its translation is CASSPYWTSGTYNEQFF.

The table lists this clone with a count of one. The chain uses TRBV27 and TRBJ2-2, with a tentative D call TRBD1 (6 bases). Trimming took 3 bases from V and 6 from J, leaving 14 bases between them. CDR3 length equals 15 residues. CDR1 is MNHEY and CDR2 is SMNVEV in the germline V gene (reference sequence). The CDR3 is CASSFTQGSPGELFF. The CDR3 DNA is TGTGCCAGCAGTTTCACACAGGGTTCCCCCGGGGAGCTGTTTTTT.

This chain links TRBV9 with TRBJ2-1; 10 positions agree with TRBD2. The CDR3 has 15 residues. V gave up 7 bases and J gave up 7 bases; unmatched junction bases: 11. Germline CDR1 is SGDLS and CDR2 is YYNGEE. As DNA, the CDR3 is TGTGCCAGCGCCCCCCACCCTAGCGGGAGAAATGAGCAGTTCTTC. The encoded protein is CASAPHPSGRNEQFF.

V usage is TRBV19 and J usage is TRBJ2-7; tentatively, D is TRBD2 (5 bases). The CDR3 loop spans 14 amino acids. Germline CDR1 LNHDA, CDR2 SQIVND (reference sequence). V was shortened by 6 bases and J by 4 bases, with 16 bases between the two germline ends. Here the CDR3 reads CASSPSDWVYEQYF. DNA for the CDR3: TGTGCCAGTAGCCCCTCGGACTGGGTTTACGAGCAGTACTTC.

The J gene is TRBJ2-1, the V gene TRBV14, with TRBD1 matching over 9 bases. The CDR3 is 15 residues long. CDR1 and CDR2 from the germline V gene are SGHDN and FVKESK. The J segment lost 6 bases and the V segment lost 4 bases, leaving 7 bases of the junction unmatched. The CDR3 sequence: CASSLRDRATNEQFF. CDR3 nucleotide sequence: TGTGCCAGCAGCCTCCGGGACAGGGCCACCAATGAGCAGTTCTTC.

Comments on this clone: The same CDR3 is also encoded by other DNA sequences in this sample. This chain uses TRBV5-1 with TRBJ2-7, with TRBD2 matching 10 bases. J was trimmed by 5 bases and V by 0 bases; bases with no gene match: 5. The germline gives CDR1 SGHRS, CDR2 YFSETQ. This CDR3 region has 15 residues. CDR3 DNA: TGCGCCAGCAGCTTGGGTCTAGCGGGAGATCACGAGCAGTACTTC. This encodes CASSLGLAGDHEQYF. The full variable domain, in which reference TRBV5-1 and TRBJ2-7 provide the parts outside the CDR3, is KAGVTQTPRYLIKTRGQQVTLSCSPISGHRSVSWYQQTPGQGLQFLFEYFSETQRNKGNFPGRFSGRQFSNSRSEMNVSTLELGDSALYLCASSLGLAGDHEQYFGPGTRLTVT.